Described below is a single T cell receptor beta chain sequence and its context. Each clinical donor contributed on average roughly 92,000 T cells from unsorted cryopreserved PBMC. This sample is part of a study of T cells in tuberculosis. The repertoire was sequenced with immunoSEQ multiplex PCR; TCRdb's copy has only in-frame clones and lacks some. The sample gives about 30,000 clones, roughly 95% of which show up once; roughly 2.3% is in the top ten. There are 13 residues in the CDR3. From germline, CDR1 is KGHSH and CDR2 LQKENI. V was trimmed by 6 bases and J by 2 bases, leaving 7 bases between them.

This TCR was sampled from a donor aged 10 to 29 with latent tuberculosis or without tuberculosis infection. The chain couples TRBV18 to TRBJ2-2; D call uncertain. Sequenced input: PBMCs. The CDR3 sequence: CASSGLNTGELFF. CDR3 DNA sequence: TGTGCCAGCTCGGGCCTTAACACCGGGGAGCTGTTTTTT.